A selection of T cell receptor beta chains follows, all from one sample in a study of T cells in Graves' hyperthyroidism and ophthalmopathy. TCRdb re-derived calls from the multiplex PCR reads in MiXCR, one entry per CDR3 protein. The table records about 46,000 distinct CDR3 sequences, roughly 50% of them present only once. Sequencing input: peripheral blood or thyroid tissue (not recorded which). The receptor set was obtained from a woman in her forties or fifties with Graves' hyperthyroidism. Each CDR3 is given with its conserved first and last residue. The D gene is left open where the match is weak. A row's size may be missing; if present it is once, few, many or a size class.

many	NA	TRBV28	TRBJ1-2	CASTLGTVYGYTF	TGTGCCAGCACTCTTGGGACTGTCTATGGCTACACCTTC
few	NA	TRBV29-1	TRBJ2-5	CSVERVVYETQYF	TGCAGCGTTGAACGTGTGGTGTATGAGACCCAGTACTTC
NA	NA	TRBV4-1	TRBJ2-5	CASSQGLDRETQYF	TGCGCCAGCAGCCAAGGGCTGGACCGGGAGACCCAGTACTTC
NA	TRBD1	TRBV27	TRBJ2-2	CASSPLRGTGYLEELFF	TGTGCCAGCAGTCCCTTGCGCGGGACAGGGTACCTCGAGGAGCTGTTTTTT
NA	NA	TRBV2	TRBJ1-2	CAIRADRKGGYGYTF	TGTGCCATCAGAGCCGACAGGAAGGGGGGGTATGGCTACACCTTC
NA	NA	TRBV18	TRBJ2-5	CASSPQDQETQYF	TGTGCCAGCTCACCGCAAGATCAAGAGACCCAGTACTTC
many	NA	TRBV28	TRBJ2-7	CASTGDVPGTYEQYF	TGTGCCAGCACTGGAGACGTGCCGGGGACCTACGAGCAGTACTTC
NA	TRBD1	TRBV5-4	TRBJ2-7	CASSLAQGNYEQYF	TGTGCCAGCAGCTTGGCACAGGGGAACTACGAGCAGTACTTC
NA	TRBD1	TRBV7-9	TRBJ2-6	CASSLTGQGKRGANVLTF	TGTGCCAGCAGCTTGACCGGACAGGGGAAGAGAGGGGCCAACGTCCTGACTTTC
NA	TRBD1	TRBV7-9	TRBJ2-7	CASSLDTPGTGADEQYF	TGTGCCAGCAGCTTGGACACCCCCGGGACAGGGGCCGACGAGCAGTACTTC
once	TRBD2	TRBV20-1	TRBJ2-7	CSASNPTSGRGEQYF	TGCAGTGCTAGTAATCCGACTAGCGGGAGAGGCGAGCAGTACTTC
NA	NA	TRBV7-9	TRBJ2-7	CASRTQGYEQYF	TGTGCCAGCAGAACACAGGGCTACGAGCAGTACTTC
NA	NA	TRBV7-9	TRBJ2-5	CASSPPSGDGETQYF	TGTGCCAGCAGCCCGCCCTCGGGGGACGGGGAGACCCAGTACTTC
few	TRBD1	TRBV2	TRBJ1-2	CASRNDLWDRRNYGYTF	TGTGCCAGCAGGAATGACCTTTGGGACAGAAGAAACTATGGCTACACCTTC
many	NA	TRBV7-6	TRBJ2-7	CASSRGHGNEQYF	TGTGCCAGCAGCCGAGGACACGGTAACGAGCAGTACTTC